This T cell receptor (beta chain) was sequenced in a study of blood T cell repertoires in COVID-19. TCRdb's table, derived via immunoSEQ multiplex PCR, lists solely in-frame clones and lacks some. The sample lists about 140,000 clones, 76% occurring once. In its sample, this clone was seen once. CDR3 length equals 15 residues. Germline CDR1 reads LGHNT; CDR2 reads FRNRAP. With 7 bases removed from V and 1 base from J, the gap between germline ends came to 15 bases. The chain carries TRBV12-5 and TRBJ2-3; a possible D gene is TRBD2 (6 bases). Sequenced input: peripheral blood. The TCR comes from an elderly woman with active or convalescent COVID-19. The CDR3 DNA reads as TGTGCTAGTGCCCTTGATAGCGGACGCACAGATACGCAGTATTTT. The encoded protein is CASALDSGRTDTQYF.